These T cell receptor beta chains were read from a single sample in a study of blood T cell repertoires in COVID-19. Data came from immunoSEQ multiplex PCR; TCRdb stores just in-frame clones and leaves some out. Of 200,000 to 250,000 clones in the sample, 75% to 90% were seen once. Sequencing was carried out using PBMCs or T cells enriched from blood (not recorded which). The receptor source for this set is a woman aged 25 to 39 who had been exposed to COVID-19. Both conserved end residues are part of each CDR3. A D gene is named only where the DNA matches it firmly. Not all rows give a size; the values are once, few, many and, for expanded clones, a class.

abundance | j_gene | d_gene | v_gene | CDR3nt | CDR3aa
once | TRBJ1-5 | - | TRBV19 | TGTGCCAGTAGTAAGTTAACCCAGGGCGACCAGCCCCAGCATTTT | CASSKLTQGDQPQHF
- | TRBJ2-5 | - | TRBV4-1 | TGCGCCAGCAGCCAAGGCCCAGGTGCCCCGCAAGAGACCCAGTACTTC | CASSQGPGAPQETQYF
once | TRBJ2-7 | TRBD2 | TRBV9 | TGTGCCAGCAGCGTAGGTCCGGGAGGGGGCTACGAGCAGTACTTC | CASSVGPGGGYEQYF
- | TRBJ1-6 | - | TRBV6-5 | TGTGCCACCCACACCTCCAATGCCTATAATTCACCCCTCCACTTT | CATHTSNAYNSPLHF
- | TRBJ2-5 | TRBD2 | TRBV7-2 | TGTGCCAGCAGCTTGGGGCGGTACCCGGGGGGAGAGACCCAGTACTTC | CASSLGRYPGGETQYF
- | TRBJ1-3 | - | TRBV19 | TGTGCCAGCAGGACGCGAGGCGGGGGAAACACCATATATTTT | CASRTRGGGNTIYF
- | TRBJ1-1 | - | TRBV7-9 | TGTGCCAGCAGCTTGGGGCAGGCAAACACTGAAGCTTTCTTT | CASSLGQANTEAFF
- | TRBJ2-7 | TRBD1 | TRBV19 | TGTGCCAGTAGTACGGGGACAGGTTACCCCTACGAGCAGTACTTC | CASSTGTGYPYEQYF
- | TRBJ1-5 | TRBD1 | TRBV25-1 | TGTGCCAGCAGTGACTCAGGGGGCGCGCAGCCCCAGCATTTT | CASSDSGGAQPQHF
- | TRBJ2-1 | - | TRBV11-2 | TGTGCCAGCAGTTACCCCAAACCCGGAGGGCCCCATGAGCAGTTCTTC | CASSYPKPGGPHEQFF
- | TRBJ2-1 | TRBD2 | TRBV7-2 | TGTGCCAGCAGCAGGCGGGGGGACTCCTACAATGAGCAGTTCTTC | CASSRRGDSYNEQFF
once | TRBJ1-4 | - | TRBV3-1/TRBV3-2 | TGTGCCAGCAGCCGAGAACAGGGAATACTTGAAAAACTGTTTTTT | CASSREQGILEKLFF
- | TRBJ2-1 | - | TRBV6-5 | TGTGCCAGCAGTTACTCGACGGGGGTGGTCTACAATGAGCAGTTCTTC | CASSYSTGVVYNEQFF
- | TRBJ1-5 | TRBD1 | TRBV15 | TGTGCCACCAGCTTGGACAGGGGATTGTCACAGCCCCAGCATTTT | CATSLDRGLSQPQHF
few | TRBJ1-2 | TRBD1 | TRBV7-3 | TGTGCCAGCAGCATAGGACAGGGGGCGGGTGGCTACACCTTC | CASSIGQGAGGYTF
- | TRBJ2-7 | TRBD1 | TRBV3-1/TRBV3-2 | TGTGCCAGCAGAAACAGGGGGGACTCCTACGAGCAGTACTTC | CASRNRGDSYEQYF
- | TRBJ2-7 | TRBD1 | TRBV2 | TGTGCCAGCAGCGAAGCGGTGCAGGGGGCGAGGGAGCAGTACTTC | CASSEAVQGAREQYF
- | TRBJ2-4 | - | TRBV19 | TGTGCCAGTAGTATTTGGGGCGGGGAAGCCAAAAACATTCAGTACTTC | CASSIWGGEAKNIQYF
- | TRBJ1-5 | TRBD1 | TRBV7-2 | TGTGCCAGCAGCCCTCCCGCGACAGGGGTCCATACTCAGCCCCAGCATTTT | CASSPPATGVHTQPQHF
- | TRBJ1-1 | - | TRBV5-6 | TGTGCCAGCAGCTTGGCGGGCAGGGCCGTCAACACTGAAGCTTTCTTT | CASSLAGRAVNTEAFF
- | TRBJ1-1 | - | TRBV4-1 | TGCGCCAGCAGCCAAGATTCCGGGGTCCTAGCTTTCTTT | CASSQDSGVLAFF
- | TRBJ1-1 | - | TRBV18 | TGTGCCAGCTCAGTAGTCGGGGAATCAAGCACTGAAGCTTTCTTT | CASSVVGESSTEAFF
- | TRBJ2-3 | TRBD1 | TRBV28 | TGTGCCAGCAGACGACAGGGAACAGATACGCAGTATTTT | CASRRQGTDTQYF
- | TRBJ1-1 | - | TRBV6-5 | TGTGCCAGCACCAAGAGGGTAGGCAACACTGAAGCTTTCTTT | CASTKRVGNTEAFF
- | TRBJ1-5 | TRBD1 | TRBV23-1 | TGCGCCAGCAGTCAATCAGGGACAGGGAAAAACAATCAGCCCCAGCATTTT | CASSQSGTGKNNQPQHF
- | TRBJ2-7 | - | TRBV7-2 | TGTGCCAGCAGGGAGGGACTCTCATTCTACGAGCAGTACTTC | CASREGLSFYEQYF
- | TRBJ2-3 | - | TRBV12-3/TRBV12-4 | TGTGCCAGCAGTTTTTTGACAGGAGGTATCAATTTT | CASSFLTGGINF
- | TRBJ2-7 | TRBD2 | TRBV4-2 | TGTGCCAGCAGCCAAGGGTCTAGCGGGGCCTACGAGCAGTACTTC | CASSQGSSGAYEQYF
- | TRBJ1-1 | TRBD1 | TRBV19 | TGTGCCAGTAGTCCCCTTAGTCGGGACAGGGGTGGCACTGAAGCTTTCTTT | CASSPLSRDRGGTEAFF
- | TRBJ2-3 | TRBD1 | TRBV3-1/TRBV3-2 | TGTGCCAGCAGCCAAGGGAAGACAGGGTGGTCGTATTTT | CASSQGKTGWSYF
- | TRBJ1-6 | - | TRBV18 | TGTGCCAGCTCACCACTCGAGTTGGCGGGAAATTCACCCCTCCACTTT | CASSPLELAGNSPLHF
- | TRBJ1-5 | TRBD1 | TRBV14 | TGTGCCAGCAGCCTGACAGGGTTCAATCAGCCCCAGCATTTT | CASSLTGFNQPQHF
- | TRBJ2-7 | - | TRBV15 | TGTGCCACCAGCAGAGATATAAGACAAGGCTCCTACGAGCAGTACTTC | CATSRDIRQGSYEQYF
- | TRBJ1-2 | - | TRBV3-1/TRBV3-2 | TGTGCCAGCAGCCCACAAGGGGAGGGCTATGGCTACACCTTC | CASSPQGEGYGYTF
- | TRBJ1-5 | - | TRBV6-1 | TGTGCCAGCAGTGAAGGGGGAGGGAGGAGCAATCAGCCCCAGCATTTT | CASSEGGGRSNQPQHF